Each of the 24 T cell receptor beta chains below was sequenced from the same sample in a study of blood T cell repertoires in COVID-19. TCRdb keeps only in-frame clones here, not all; method: immunoSEQ multiplex PCR. Of approximately 140,000 clones listed, around 88% were seen once; the top ten hold 1.5%. Material for sequencing was peripheral blood. The receptors derive from a woman aged 55-70 years with acute or convalescent COVID-19.

This chain links TRBV19 with TRBJ1-5, with 9 bases fitting TRBD1. Per germline, CDR1 LNHDA and CDR2 SQIVND (reference sequence). V was pared by 7 bases and J by 1 base, with 14 bases of the junction left unmatched. This CDR3 spans 18 amino acids. The CDR3 loop reads CASIGRDRVMRSNQPQHF. The DNA for the CDR3 is TGTGCCAGTATCGGCCGGGACAGGGTGATGAGGAGCAATCAGCCCCAGCATTTT.

The chain couples TRBV6-5 to TRBJ2-7, with a tentative D call TRBD2 (6 bases). The CDR3 sequence is 13 residues long. The germline CDR1 and CDR2 sequences are MNHEY and SVGAGI. Trimming removed 4 bases at V and 0 bases at J, with 7 bases between. The CDR3 protein is CASSLGLSYEQYF. The CDR3 region has the DNA TGTGCCAGCAGTTTGGGACTCTCCTACGAGCAGTACTTC.

The J gene is TRBJ2-3, the V gene TRBV7-2; 11 nucleotides match TRBD2. The trim removed 1 base at V and 0 bases at J, leaving 9 bases unmatched. Germline V gene sequence: CDR1 SGHTA, CDR2 FQGNSA. This CDR3 is built from 19 residues. CDR3 protein: CASSLGWASGGPSTDTQYF. CDR3 nucleotide sequence: TGTGCCAGCAGCTTAGGGTGGGCTAGCGGGGGGCCTAGCACAGATACGCAGTATTTT.

The CDR3 sequence is CASSPTPGSDSPLHF. Written as DNA, the CDR3 is TGTGCCAGCAGCCCCACCCCCGGTAGTGATTCACCCCTCCACTTT. J is TRBJ1-6 and V is TRBV5-4; D unclear. The ends were cut back, 4 bases at V and 8 bases at J, with 16 bases in the middle. CDR3 size: 15 residues. Germline CDR1 and CDR2: SGHNT and YYREEE (reference sequence). The full variable domain, rest sourced from reference TRBV5-4 and TRBJ1-6, is ETGVTQSPTHLIKTRGQQVTLRCSSQSGHNTVSWYQQALGQGPQFIFQYYREEENGRGNFPPRFSGLQFPNYSSELNVNALELDDSALYLCASSPTPGSDSPLHFGNGTRLTVT.

A note on this clone: This same CDR3 is encoded by further DNA sequences in the sample. This chain connects TRBV4-3 to TRBJ1-5; possibly TRBD1 for D (5 bases). Trimming shortened V by 0 bases and J by 4 bases, and 7 bases separated the two germline ends. CDR1 LGHNA and CDR2 YSLEER come from the germline V gene. The CDR3 contains 14 residues. The CDR3 DNA sequence: TGCGCCAGCAGCCAAGATTCAGGGAATCAGCCCCAGCATTTT. Translating it yields CASSQDSGNQPQHF.

The chain employs TRBV7-2 and TRBJ2-5, with 8 positions matching TRBD1. Per germline, CDR1 SGHTA and CDR2 FQGNSA. This CDR3 region has 14 residues. The trim removed 1 base at V and 4 bases at J, leaving 2 bases unmatched. The CDR3 nucleotides are TGTGCCAGCAGCTTAGTTACAGGGGGAGAGACCCAGTACTTC. It encodes CASSLVTGGETQYF. Looking up the rest from reference TRBV7-2 and TRBJ2-5 gives the full variable domain: GAGVSQSPSNKVTEKGKDVELRCDPISGHTALYWYRQSLGQGLEFLIYFQGNSAPDKSGLPSDRFSAERTGGSVSTLTIQRTQQEDSAVYLCASSLVTGGETQYFGPGTRLLVL.

The rearrangement joins TRBV18 to TRBJ2-1; 8 bases map to TRBD1. Trimming took 6 bases from V and 9 from J; bases not matched to a gene: 19. The germline V gene encodes CDR1 KGHSH and CDR2 LQKENI. This CDR3 has 17 amino acids. DNA of the CDR3: TGTGCCAGCTCCCCCCTGTATCCAGGACAGGGATTGAGTGAGCAGTTCTTC. The encoded protein is CASSPLYPGQGLSEQFF.

V and J are TRBV20-1 and TRBJ2-1; no clear D gene. V was pared by 6 bases and J by 7 bases, with 10 bases between. This CDR3 contains 11 residues. Germline V CDR1 and CDR2: DFQATT, SNEGSKA (reference sequence). CDR3 nucleotide sequence: TGCAGTGCCCAAACGCGGAATGAGCAGTTCTTC. As protein: CSAQTRNEQFF.

The rearrangement joins TRBV5-1 to TRBJ2-2; D is possibly TRBD2 (6 bases). The CDR3 loop spans 16 amino acids. The germline CDR1 and CDR2 sequences are SGHRS and YFSETQ. The germline V and J ends were trimmed by 4 bases and 3 bases, with 16 bases remaining between them. CDR3 DNA sequence: TGCGCCAGCAGCCCGACGGTGCGGGGAGACACCGGGGAGCTGTTTTTT. Its protein product is CASSPTVRGDTGELFF. Combining the CDR3 with reference TRBV5-1 and TRBJ2-2 gives the whole variable domain KAGVTQTPRYLIKTRGQQVTLSCSPISGHRSVSWYQQTPGQGLQFLFEYFSETQRNKGNFPGRFSGRQFSNSRSEMNVSTLELGDSALYLCASSPTVRGDTGELFFGEGSRLTVL.

This chain joins TRBV2 and TRBJ1-1, with D perhaps TRBD1 (5 bases). Germline assignment: CDR1 SNHLY and CDR2 FYNNEI. V dropped 9 bases and J dropped 1 base, with 15 bases sitting between them. The CDR3 spans 14 residues. The CDR3, as DNA: TGTGCCAGTAGGAGGGGCAGTCCGAACACTGAAGCTTTCTTT. Protein sequence: CASRRGSPNTEAFF.

V is TRBV10-3 and J is TRBJ1-6, with D perhaps TRBD1 (6 bases). Germline CDR1 is ENHRY and CDR2 is SYGVKD. The CDR3 covers 17 residues. V was trimmed by 4 bases and J by 7 bases, leaving 20 bases between them. This CDR3 is CAISAPGGGTINSPLHF. The DNA of the CDR3 is TGTGCCATCAGTGCCCCGGGGGGCGGGACAATAAATTCACCCCTCCACTTT.

The chain carries TRBV6-6 and TRBJ2-7, with 7 positions matching TRBD1. Trimming took 7 bases from V and 0 from J; bases not matched to a gene: 9. The length of the CDR3 is 15 residues. Germline CDR1 and CDR2: MNHNY and SVGAGI (reference sequence). In nucleotides, the CDR3 is TGTGCCAGCACCCTGCAGGGGGTGAGCTCCTACGAGCAGTACTTC. The encoded protein is CASTLQGVSSYEQYF.

The chain uses TRBV5-5 and TRBJ1-5; D unclear. Germline CDR1 SGHKS, CDR2 YYEKEE (reference sequence). Trimming cost V 0 bases and J 5 bases, with 6 bases left between them. The CDR3 covers 13 residues. Written as DNA, the CDR3 is TGTGCCAGCAGCTTGGCCAGTGATCAGCCCCAGCATTTT. Residues: CASSLASDQPQHF. The full variable domain, completed using reference TRBV5-5 and TRBJ1-5, is DAGVTQSPTHLIKTRGQQVTLRCSPISGHKSVSWYQQVLGQGPQFIFQYYEKEERGRGNFPDRFSARQFPNYSSELNVNALLLGDSALYLCASSLASDQPQHFGDGTRLSIL.

This rearrangement joins TRBV15 to TRBJ2-1; tentative D call: TRBD1 (5 bases). This CDR3 comprises 14 residues. V lost 1 base and J lost 6, with 10 bases in between. Germline CDR1 is LNHNV and CDR2 is YYDKDF (reference sequence). This CDR3 is CATSRGSQGNEQFF. The CDR3 bases are TGTGCCACCAGCAGAGGATCGCAGGGCAATGAGCAGTTCTTC.

The chain links TRBV30 to TRBJ2-7; 8 bases map to TRBD2. The J segment lost 3 bases and the V segment lost 2 bases, leaving 3 bases of the junction unmatched. The CDR3 extends over 13 amino acids. CDR1 and CDR2 from the germline V gene are GTSNPN and SVGIG (reference sequence). The CDR3 loop reads CAWSSGGDYEQYF. CDR3 nucleotides: TGTGCCTGGAGTTCCGGGGGGGACTACGAGCAGTACTTC. Based on the CDR3 plus reference TRBV30 and TRBJ2-7, the full variable domain is SQTIHQWPATLVQPVGSPLSLECTVEGTSNPNLYWYRQAAGRGLQLLFYSVGIGQISSEVPQNLSASRPQDRQFILSSKKLLLSDSGFYLCAWSSGGDYEQYFGPGTRLTVT.

The J gene is TRBJ1-2, the V gene TRBV5-8; D possibly corresponds to TRBD1 (5 bases). Trimming removed 2 bases at V and 6 bases at J, with 11 bases between. CDR3 length equals 13 residues. Per the germline V gene, CDR1 is SGHTS and CDR2 is YDEGEE. CDR3 in amino acids: CASSFQGLNGYTF. The DNA of the CDR3 is TGTGCCAGCAGCTTCCAGGGATTAAATGGCTACACCTTC.

J is TRBJ2-3 and V is TRBV9; no definite D call. This CDR3 region has 15 residues. V lost 0 bases and J 0 bases, leaving 8 bases between the germline ends. The germline V gene encodes CDR1 SGDLS and CDR2 YYNGEE. The CDR3 spells CASSVDHYSTDTQYF. In DNA form, the CDR3 reads TGTGCCAGCAGCGTAGATCACTATAGCACAGATACGCAGTATTTT.

The sample holds one count of this clone. The chain couples TRBV4-1 to TRBJ2-1; 8 positions match TRBD1. Germline CDR1 reads MGHRA; CDR2 reads YSYEKL. The CDR3 extends over 21 amino acids. With V trimmed by 1 base and J by 0 bases, 17 bases remained unmatched. The CDR3: CASSQVKGQVTLSSSYNEQFF. The CDR3 coding sequence is TGCGCCAGCAGCCAAGTGAAGGGACAGGTGACTCTTTCCAGCTCCTACAATGAGCAGTTCTTC.

The rearrangement uses TRBV5-1 and TRBJ2-7; D might be TRBD2 (5 bases). The germline V and J ends were trimmed by 4 bases and 3 bases, with 17 bases remaining between them. CDR1 and CDR2 (germline): SGHRS, YFSETQ. CDR3 length: 15 amino acids. CDR3 nucleotide sequence: TGCGCCAGCAGCGCCAGGACGGGCGGAGGCTACGAGCAGTACTTC. Translation gives CASSARTGGGYEQYF.

The sample holds one count of this clone. The chain combines TRBV19 with TRBJ2-1; 10 nucleotides agree with TRBD2. The CDR3 is made up of 15 amino acids. Trimming removed 9 bases from V and 5 bases from J; junction bases left unmatched: 10. Germline lookup yields CDR1 LNHDA and CDR2 SQIVND (reference sequence). CDR3 DNA sequence: TGTGCCAGCAGTTACTCTAGCGGGGGACACAATGAGCAGTTCTTC. Translating gives CASSYSSGGHNEQFF.

CDR3 DNA sequence: TGTGCCAGCAGTTTGTTAGCAAGCACAGATACGCAGTATTTT. Its protein product is CASSLLASTDTQYF. This chain connects TRBV28 to TRBJ2-3, with D uncertain. V was clipped by 3 bases and J by 0 bases, with 7 bases between them. CDR3 length: 14 residues. Germline V gene data show CDR1 as MDHEN and CDR2 as SYDVKM.

The V gene is TRBV18, the J gene TRBJ2-3, with 11 bases aligning to TRBD1. V dropped 3 bases and J dropped 4; count of bases not matched to a gene: 6. Per germline, CDR1 KGHSH and CDR2 LQKENI. This CDR3 has 16 residues. The DNA of the CDR3 is TGTGCCAGCTCACCCGGCGGACAGGGGGCGGCAGATACGCAGTATTTT. Encoded protein: CASSPGGQGAADTQYF.

The chain is built from TRBV4-2 and TRBJ2-1; 8 nucleotides agree with TRBD2. The CDR3 runs 17 residues. In germline, CDR1 is LGHNA, CDR2 YNFKEQ. Trimming cost V 0 bases and J 2 bases; bases outside gene matches: 6. The CDR3 is CASSQDLSGATYNEQFF. The CDR3 DNA is TGTGCCAGCAGCCAAGACCTTAGCGGGGCGACCTACAATGAGCAGTTCTTC.

This chain connects TRBV30 to TRBJ1-2; possible D gene TRBD1, 6 bases. The CDR3 runs 10 residues. Germline V gene lookup returns CDR1 GTSNPN and CDR2 SVGIG (reference sequence). Trimming stripped 8 bases from V and 6 bases from J, with 10 bases between. The CDR3: CASHRDGYTF. The CDR3 bases are TGTGCCAGCCACAGGGATGGCTACACCTTC.